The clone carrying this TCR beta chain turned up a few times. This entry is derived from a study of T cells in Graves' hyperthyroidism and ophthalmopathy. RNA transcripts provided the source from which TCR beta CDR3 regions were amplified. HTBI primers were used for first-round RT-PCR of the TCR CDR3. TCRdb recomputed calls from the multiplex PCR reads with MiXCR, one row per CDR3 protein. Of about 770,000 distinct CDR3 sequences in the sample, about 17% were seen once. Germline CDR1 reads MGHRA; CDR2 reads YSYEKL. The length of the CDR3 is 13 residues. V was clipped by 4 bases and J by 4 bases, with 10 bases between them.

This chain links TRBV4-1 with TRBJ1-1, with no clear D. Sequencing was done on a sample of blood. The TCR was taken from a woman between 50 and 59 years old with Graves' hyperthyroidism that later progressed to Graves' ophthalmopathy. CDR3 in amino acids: CASSRSPGTEAFF. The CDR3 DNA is TGCGCCAGCAGCCGCTCCCCGGGCACTGAAGCTTTCTTT.